The 10 T cell receptor beta chains reported below all come from one sample, sequenced in a study of T-cell memory formation after mild COVID-19. A single record per CDR3 protein comes from TCRdb applying MiXCR to the 5' RACE reads. The data contain about 210,000 distinct CDR3 sequences, around 30% of them singletons. What was sequenced was PBMCs or a T cell subset sorted from them (not recorded which). The receptors were gathered from an adult woman who had mild COVID-19 (a few samples of this study predate the infection). Cell type and time point are not known.

The genes are TRBV20-1 and TRBJ2-5, with a tentative D call TRBD2 (5 bases). The germline gives CDR1 DFQATT, CDR2 SNEGSKA (reference sequence). V lost 1 base to trimming and J lost 3 bases, with 12 bases between them. This CDR3 spans 14 amino acids. CDR3 protein: CSARVGSAEETQYF. The CDR3 nucleotides read TGCAGTGCTAGAGTGGGTAGCGCGGAAGAGACCCAGTACTTC.

CDR3 sequence: CATSGGAGYNQPQHF. The CDR3, as DNA: TGTGCCACCAGTGGAGGTGCAGGCTACAATCAGCCCCAGCATTTT. The chain couples TRBV24-1 to TRBJ1-5; D uncertain. There are 15 residues in the CDR3. Trimming took 5 bases from V and 3 from J, leaving 13 bases between them. Germline CDR1 KGHDR, CDR2 SFDVKD.

This clonotype was observed many times. One junction end does not reproduce the germline sequence, and a read error may be involved. The rearrangement uses TRBV5-1 and TRBJ2-7, with 10 nucleotides matching TRBD1. The CDR3 has 14 amino acids. Germline V gives CDR1 SGHRS, CDR2 YFSETQ. The CDR3, as DNA: TGTGCCAGCAGCCTTGGACAGGGGGCCTACGAGCAGTACTTC. It encodes CASSLGQGAYEQYF.

The V gene is TRBV7-2, the J gene TRBJ2-3; 8 bases map to TRBD1. Looked up from germline, CDR1 is SGHTA and CDR2 is FQGNSA. CDR3 length: 14 residues. The V gene end was trimmed by 5 bases and the J gene end by 7 bases; junction bases not matched to a gene: 8. The CDR3 DNA is TGTGCCAGCAGCCCGAGACAGGGGCTGCATACGCAGTATTTT. Translating it yields CASSPRQGLHTQYF. Full variable domain (outside the CDR3, taken from reference TRBV7-2 and TRBJ2-3): GAGVSQSPSNKVTEKGKDVELRCDPISGHTALYWYRQSLGQGLEFLIYFQGNSAPDKSGLPSDRFSAERTGGSVSTLTIQRTQQEDSAVYLCASSPRQGLHTQYFGPGTRLTVL.

The chain has TRBV7-2 and TRBJ1-1, with no clear D. V was pared by 0 bases and J by 2 bases, with 10 bases between. The CDR3 is 15 residues long. The germline gives CDR1 SGHTA, CDR2 FQGNSA. Here the CDR3 DNA reads TGTGCCAGCAGCTTAGCCCCAGTTGTAAACACTGAAGCTTTCTTT. Translated: CASSLAPVVNTEAFF.

This clonotype was detected a few times. The chain has TRBV7-2 and TRBJ2-7; TRBD2 agrees at 16 bases. In germline, CDR1 is SGHTA, CDR2 FQGNSA. The CDR3 is 20 residues long. V lost 0 bases and J lost 0; bases outside the gene matches: 8. CDR3 loop: CASSLAPGTSGRGNSYEQYF. The CDR3 nucleotides read TGTGCCAGCAGCTTAGCCCCCGGGACTAGCGGGAGGGGGAACTCCTACGAGCAGTACTTC.

This clonotype appeared a few times. CDR3 loop: CASSLAGQSYEQYF. For the CDR3, the DNA is TGTGCCAGCAGCTTGGCCGGACAGAGCTACGAGCAGTACTTC. The V and J genes are TRBV7-8 and TRBJ2-7, with a tentative D call TRBD1 (6 bases). Germline values: CDR1 SGHVS, CDR2 FQNEAQ. This CDR3 spans 14 amino acids. With 3 bases removed from V and 3 bases from J, the gap between germline ends came to 12 bases. The full variable domain, with the rest looked up from reference TRBV7-8 and TRBJ2-7, is GAGVSQSPRYKVAKRGQDVALRCDPISGHVSLFWYQQALGQGPEFLTYFQNEAQLDKSGLPSDRFFAERPEGSVSTLKIQRTQQEDSAVYLCASSLAGQSYEQYFGPGTRLTVT.

Concerning this clonotype: The junction and the germline gene differ at one end; a read error may be behind it. The J gene is TRBJ2-5, the V gene TRBV4-1; 8 nucleotides line up with TRBD2. CDR1 is MGHRA and CDR2 is YSYEKL in the germline V gene. The CDR3 has 16 amino acids. DNA of the CDR3: TGCGCCAGCAGCAAAGAGATAGCGGGGTTTCAAGAGACCCAGTACTTC. Amino acids: CASSKEIAGFQETQYF.

There are a few counts of this clonotype. The chain's CDR3 is CATSDRTGTGELFF. The CDR3 bases are TGTGCCACCAGTGATCGCACAGGGACCGGGGAGCTGTTTTTT. The V call is TRBV24-1, the J call TRBJ2-2, with D tentatively TRBD1 (6 bases). The CDR3 covers 14 residues. Trimming pared 3 bases from V and 5 bases from J, leaving 9 bases between. CDR1 and CDR2 (germline): KGHDR, SFDVKD.

This clonotype was picked up many times. The chain carries TRBV5-1 and TRBJ2-6, with unresolved D. The CDR3 consists of 15 residues. V was shortened by 1 base and J by 1 base, with 6 bases between the two germline ends. The V gene's germline CDR1 is SGHRS and CDR2 YFSETQ. The CDR3 sequence: CASSLRGSGANVLTF. CDR3 in DNA: TGCGCCAGCAGCTTGCGCGGATCTGGGGCCAACGTCCTGACTTTC.